This T cell receptor beta chain was captured by sequencing in a study of cytomegalovirus exposure and HLA in healthy donors. Vbeta (60) and Jbeta (13) primers were used in the PCR. Original analysis: The count from a later analysis was tens of millions of unique TCR beta chains, some 11 million of them shared. TCRdb's table, derived via immunoSEQ multiplex PCR, lists solely in-frame clones and lacks some. The DNA gave D and trimming, while V, J and clone size come from that table. The data hold around 200,000 clones, with approximately 83% observed a single time. This clone was seen once. Input material: PBMCs. The source of this sequence is a woman aged 45 to 65 in good health and CMV-seropositive.

The CDR3 DNA reads as TGTGCCAGCTCATCGCAGACAGTCCGAGCTAACTATGGCTACACCTTC. Translation: CASSSQTVRANYGYTF. The chain has TRBV18 and TRBJ1-2; D perhaps matches TRBD1 (5 bases). CDR3 length equals 16 residues. In germline, CDR1 is KGHSH, CDR2 LQKENI. V lost 5 bases to trimming and J lost 0 bases, with 16 bases between them.